A selection of T cell receptor beta chains follows, all from one sample in a study of CD8+CD57+ T cells in acquired aplastic anemia. Each CDR3 protein is one row after TCRdb ran MiXCR on the reads. The sample lists some 120,000 distinct CDR3 sequences; about 48% were seen once. Sequenced: sorted CD4+, CD8+, or CD8+CD57+ T cells (not recorded which) from PBMCs. The receptors shown here come from a human donor in good health, serving as a control. Both conserved end residues are part of each CDR3. Each record gives: V gene, D gene, clone size, J gene, CDR3 protein, CDR3 DNA. A D gene is named only where the DNA matches it firmly. Expanded clones get a size class; other rows say once, few or many, or leave the size out.

TRBV6-2/TRBV6-3	TRBD1	NA	TRBJ1-1	CATAVRQGSVTEAFF	TGTGCCACCGCAGTTAGACAGGGTTCGGTCACTGAAGCTTTCTTT
TRBV6-1	NA	NA	TRBJ1-6	CASSRIRILRRSPLHF	TGTGCCAGCAGTAGAATAAGGATACTTAGGCGTTCACCCCTCCACTTT
TRBV4-1	NA	many	TRBJ2-1	CASSRDRDILYNEQFF	TGCGCCAGCAGCCGAGACCGGGACATCCTTTACAATGAGCAGTTCTTC
TRBV6-4	TRBD1	NA	TRBJ1-4	CASSDPGQDNEKLFF	TGTGCCAGCAGTGACCCTGGACAGGATAATGAAAAACTGTTTTTT
TRBV2	TRBD2	NA	TRBJ2-7	CASQTGLAYEQYF	TGTGCCAGCCAGACGGGACTAGCATACGAGCAGTACTTC
TRBV6-5	NA	few	TRBJ1-1	CASSWEFRAEAFF	TGTGCCAGCAGTTGGGAATTTCGGGCTGAAGCTTTCTTT
TRBV19	NA	NA	TRBJ2-7	CASSIGVNEQYF	TGTGCCAGTAGTATCGGGGTAAACGAGCAGTACTTC
TRBV5-1	NA	few	TRBJ2-3	CASSYGPADTQYF	TGCGCCAGCAGCTACGGACCAGCAGATACGCAGTATTTT
TRBV11-2	NA	many	TRBJ1-1	CASSLEPPGTEAFF	TGTGCCAGCAGCTTAGAACCCCCGGGGACTGAAGCTTTCTTT
TRBV7-6	NA	many	TRBJ2-7	CANQEAAEFPYEQYF	TGTGCCAACCAGGAGGCAGCGGAGTTTCCCTACGAGCAGTACTTC
TRBV29-1	NA	NA	TRBJ1-2	CSVQGGGQSNYGYTF	TGCAGCGTTCAAGGAGGAGGACAGTCGAACTATGGCTACACCTTC
TRBV10-3	TRBD1	many	TRBJ2-7	CAISESGTGLNEQYF	TGTGCCATCAGTGAGTCGGGGACAGGGCTTAACGAGCAGTACTTC
TRBV19	TRBD1	NA	TRBJ1-1	CARDSGTVNTEAFF	TGTGCTAGAGATAGTGGGACAGTGAACACTGAAGCTTTCTTT
TRBV13	TRBD1	NA	TRBJ2-1	CASSLGQGAVNEQFF	TGTGCCAGCAGCTTGGGACAGGGGGCGGTCAATGAGCAGTTCTTC
TRBV13	NA	NA	TRBJ2-2	CASSLGRRGGNTGELFF	TGTGCCAGCAGCTTAGGCCGGAGGGGCGGTAACACCGGGGAGCTGTTTTTT
TRBV20-1	TRBD1	NA	TRBJ2-7	CRGQGLGYEQYF	TGCAGGGGACAGGGTCTCGGCTACGAGCAGTACTTC
TRBV12-3/TRBV12-4	NA	many	TRBJ2-5	CASSFRGQETQYF	TGTGCCAGCAGTTTCCGGGGCCAAGAGACCCAGTACTTC
TRBV4-2	NA	NA	TRBJ2-1	CASSQDYSLLNEQFF	TGTGCCAGCAGCCAGGACTATTCTCTTCTGAATGAGCAGTTCTTC
TRBV9	TRBD1	many	TRBJ1-2	CASSGRRGQPRDGYTF	TGTGCCAGCAGCGGAAGGAGGGGACAGCCAAGGGATGGCTACACCTTC
TRBV7-1	NA	NA	TRBJ1-2	CASSPARDTNYGYTF	TGTGCCAGCAGCCCGGCGCGGGACACCAACTATGGCTACACCTTC
TRBV7-8	NA	NA	TRBJ1-1	CASSQGGTVGGAFF	TGTGCCAGCAGCCAAGGTGGGACGGTCGGCGGAGCTTTCTTT
TRBV7-2	TRBD1	NA	TRBJ2-7	CASSLGAGGLYGQYF	TGTGCCAGCAGCTTAGGGGCAGGGGGTTTATACGGGCAGTACTTC
TRBV12-3/TRBV12-4	TRBD2	few	TRBJ2-1	CASSLVSGGLSYNEQFF	TGTGCCAGCAGTTTGGTTAGCGGGGGCCTCTCCTACAATGAGCAGTTCTTC
TRBV25-1	TRBD1	few	TRBJ2-7	CASSNRGTGAEQYF	TGTGCCAGCAGTAATCGAGGGACAGGGGCCGAGCAGTACTTC
TRBV12-3/TRBV12-4	NA	many	TRBJ2-6	CASMTTSGANVLTF	TGTGCCAGCATGACGACATCTGGGGCCAACGTCCTGACTTTC
TRBV25-1	TRBD2	NA	TRBJ2-3	CATSGTSGKYSTDTQYF	TGTGCCACCAGTGGCACTAGCGGGAAATACAGCACAGATACGCAGTATTTT
TRBV15	NA	many	TRBJ2-2	CATSRDQPQITGELFF	TGTGCCACCAGCAGAGACCAACCGCAGATCACCGGGGAGCTGTTTTTT
TRBV24-1	TRBD1	many	TRBJ2-1	CATRGQGARNEQFF	TGTGCCACCAGGGGACAGGGGGCTCGAAATGAGCAGTTCTTC
TRBV20-1	NA	many	TRBJ1-2	CSARDLKAGQTNYGYTF	TGCAGTGCTAGAGATCTGAAGGCCGGACAGACGAACTATGGCTACACCTTC
TRBV9	NA	NA	TRBJ2-7	CASSRTAGPGEQYF	TGTGCCAGCAGCCGGACTGCAGGGCCAGGCGAGCAGTACTTC
TRBV7-8	NA	NA	TRBJ1-5	CASSRTYNQPQHF	TGTGCCAGCAGCCGAACCTACAATCAGCCCCAGCATTTT
TRBV29-1	TRBD1	once	TRBJ1-1	CSGGQRMNTEAFF	TGCAGCGGGGGACAGAGGATGAACACTGAAGCTTTCTTT
TRBV11-2	NA	NA	TRBJ1-6	CASSDGNSPLHF	TGTGCCAGCAGCGACGGAAATTCACCCCTCCACTTT
TRBV15	NA	few	TRBJ2-7	CATSVGSSYEQYF	TGTGCCACCAGTGTGGGGTCCTCCTACGAGCAGTACTTC
TRBV29-1	TRBD2	few	TRBJ2-1	CSVETSGGNEQFF	TGCAGCGTCGAGACTAGCGGGGGCAATGAGCAGTTCTTC
TRBV7-3	NA	many	TRBJ1-3	CASSRDRNTIYF	TGTGCCAGCAGCCGGGACAGAAACACCATATATTTT
TRBV20-1	NA	NA	TRBJ2-5	CSARDTAVETQYF	TGCAGTGCTAGAGATACTGCGGTGGAGACCCAGTACTTC
TRBV29-1	NA	NA	TRBJ1-1	CSVGATEAFF	TGCAGCGTAGGGGCCACTGAGGCTTTCTTT
TRBV20-1	NA	NA	TRBJ2-7	CSANGGIVEQYF	TGCAGTGCCAACGGCGGGATCGTCGAGCAGTACTTC
TRBV20-1	TRBD1	NA	TRBJ2-5	CSASGTGGRQETQYF	TGCAGTGCTAGTGGGACAGGGGGGCGGCAAGAGACCCAGTACTTC
TRBV20-1	TRBD2	many	TRBJ2-7	CSGAPGLAASYEQYF	TGCAGTGGGGCCCCTGGCCTAGCGGCCTCCTACGAGCAGTACTTC
TRBV20-1	NA	NA	TRBJ1-1	CSARDLGIPTEAFF	TGCAGTGCTAGAGATCTTGGGATACCCACTGAAGCTTTCTTT
TRBV7-9	NA	NA	TRBJ2-7	CASSPRAYEQYF	TGTGCCAGCAGCCCCCGGGCCTACGAGCAGTACTTC
TRBV7-2	TRBD1	NA	TRBJ2-5	CASSPRDRGKETQYF	TGTGCCAGCAGCCCCCGGGACAGGGGTAAGGAGACCCAGTACTTC
TRBV19	TRBD1	NA	TRBJ1-1	CASRIRQGWTEAFF	TGTGCCAGTAGGATAAGACAGGGGTGGACTGAAGCTTTCTTT
TRBV11-3	NA	many	TRBJ1-1	CASSLDLTGNTEAFF	TGTGCCAGCAGCTTAGATCTGACAGGGAACACTGAAGCTTTCTTT
TRBV6-2/TRBV6-3	NA	many	TRBJ2-4	CASSYYVTTFKNIQYF	TGTGCCAGCAGTTACTATGTAACTACCTTTAAAAACATTCAGTACTTC
TRBV15	NA	many	TRBJ1-2	CATSRNFLEGSNYGYTF	TGTGCCACCAGCAGAAATTTCCTTGAGGGTTCTAACTATGGCTACACCTTC
TRBV2	TRBD2	many	TRBJ2-7	CASSETSVGFYEQYF	TGTGCCAGCAGTGAAACTAGCGTAGGGTTCTACGAGCAGTACTTC
TRBV9	NA	many	TRBJ2-1	CASSARLVDNEQFF	TGTGCCAGCAGCGCCCGCCTAGTTGACAATGAGCAGTTCTTC
TRBV19	NA	NA	TRBJ1-2	CASSMILYGYTF	TGTGCCAGTAGTATGATACTCTATGGCTACACCTTC
TRBV20-1	TRBD1	NA	TRBJ2-2	CSARRTGANTGELFF	TGCAGTGCTAGGAGGACAGGGGCGAACACCGGGGAGCTGTTTTTT
TRBV14	TRBD1	NA	TRBJ2-1	CASSQRQGAYNEQFF	TGTGCCAGCAGCCAAAGACAGGGGGCCTACAATGAGCAGTTCTTC
TRBV7-9	TRBD1	NA	TRBJ2-7	CASSLQGAPDEQYF	TGTGCCAGCAGCTTACAGGGGGCGCCGGACGAGCAGTACTTC